This TCR beta chain was documented in a study of glioma-infiltrating T cells. Across the whole study: Dexamethasone exposure before glioma surgery was limited to six or fewer days. General study findings and limits: Shared blood CDR3 signature motifs marked patients with low tissue-blood divergence.

CDR1 and CDR2 (germline): SEHNR, FQNEAQ (reference sequence). With 3 bases removed from V and 3 bases from J, the gap between germline ends came to 9 bases. The CDR3 consists of 14 residues. Amplification of TCR alpha and beta CDR3 regions from RNA used iRepertoire nested multiplex PCR. TCRdb recomputed calls from the multiplex PCR reads with MiXCR, one row per CDR3 protein. Of around 350,000 distinct CDR3 sequences detected, 41% appear once; the ten largest clones hold approximately 12%. This clonotype was observed a few times. Its antigen is not known. The gene calls are TRBV7-9 and TRBJ1-3, with unresolved D. The material sequenced was glioma tissue, nonneoplastic brain tissue, or PBMCs (not recorded which). This receptor was obtained from a human donor with low-grade glioma or glioblastoma, undergoing nonglioma brain surgery, or in good health (not recorded which). This CDR3 reads CASSFPGNGNTIYF. The CDR3 coding sequence is TGTGCCAGCAGCTTCCCGGGGAATGGAAACACCATATATTTT.